This entry lists 13 T cell receptor beta chains sequenced from one sample in a study of beta chain features in type 1 diabetes. Expressed TCRB transcripts got sequenced, as all isolated RNA was reverse transcribed. Measured with immunoSEQ multiplex PCR; TCRdb has only the in-frame clones, and not every one. The data contain approximately 170,000 clones, 9% to 10% of them singletons. Sequenced sample: central memory CD4+ T cells from blood. The source is a woman aged 18-35 years in good health.

In nucleotides, the CDR3 is TGTGCCTGGGCCGGGACTAGTTTTGGCAATGAGCAGTTCTTC. This codes for CAWAGTSFGNEQFF. The rearrangement joins TRBV30 to TRBJ2-1; 8 nucleotides align to TRBD2. The CDR3 has 14 residues. The germline V gene encodes CDR1 GTSNPN and CDR2 SVGIG (reference sequence). V lost 5 bases and J lost 6; bases outside the gene matches: 9.

A few counts support this clone. The rearrangement joins TRBV28 to TRBJ2-1, with TRBD2 as a possible D gene (6 bases). CDR3 length: 18 residues. V was trimmed by 1 base and J by 6 bases, leaving 22 bases between them. Germline V gene sequence: CDR1 MDHEN, CDR2 SYDVKM. Here the CDR3 DNA reads TGTGCCAGCAGTTTATTAACGTTGGGAGGACCAGGGCTCAATGAGCAGTTCTTC. It encodes CASSLLTLGGPGLNEQFF.

This clone was counted a few times. The chain combines TRBV5-1 with TRBJ2-1; 7 positions match TRBD2. The germline V gene encodes CDR1 SGHRS and CDR2 YFSETQ. V gave up 0 bases and J gave up 7 bases; unmatched junction bases: 7. This CDR3 has 15 amino acids. The DNA of the CDR3 is TGCGCCAGCAGCTTGGTTGGCGGGGGACCAAATGAGCAGTTCTTC. As protein: CASSLVGGGPNEQFF.

V gene TRBV29-1 combines with J gene TRBJ2-1; tentative D call: TRBD1 (6 bases). The CDR3 loop spans 13 amino acids. Trimming shortened V by 0 bases and J by 5 bases, and 8 bases separated the two germline ends. Per germline, CDR1 SQVTM and CDR2 ANQGSEA. The CDR3 bases are TGCAGCGTTGAAGAGTGGACAGACAATGAGCAGTTCTTC. Protein product: CSVEEWTDNEQFF.

The genes are TRBV27 and TRBJ1-2; maybe TRBD1 (5 bases). The CDR3 contains 14 residues. V lost 4 bases, J lost 3 bases, and 12 bases lay in between. Per germline, CDR1 MNHEY and CDR2 SMNVEV (reference sequence). CDR3 nucleotide sequence: TGTGCCAGCAGTTCACACGGGACTTACTATGGCTACACCTTC. Its protein is CASSSHGTYYGYTF.

V and J are TRBV20-1 and TRBJ2-7; D not resolved. Germline CDR1 and CDR2: DFQATT and SNEGSKA (reference sequence). Deletions cut 5 bases from V and 2 bases from J, with 7 bases between. The CDR3 has 11 amino acids. CDR3 amino acids: CSAEDAYEQYF. DNA for the CDR3: TGCAGTGCTGAGGATGCCTACGAGCAGTACTTC.

This clone was counted a few times. The chain recombines TRBV29-1 with TRBJ2-1; 13 bases fit TRBD2. This CDR3 spans 15 amino acids. Trimming removed 6 bases from V and 7 bases from J; junction bases left unmatched: 9. Germline V lookup: CDR1 SQVTM, CDR2 ANQGSEA. The CDR3 bases are TGCAGCGTCCCTGGACTAGCGGGAGTTGGGAATGAGCAGTTCTTC. As protein: CSVPGLAGVGNEQFF.

This clone was counted many times. This chain joins TRBV7-3 and TRBJ2-1; 7 bases are shared with TRBD2. CDR1 is SGHTA, CDR2 FQGTGA, per germline. V trimming: 4 bases; J trimming: 4 bases; junction bases outside the gene matches: 1. The CDR3 has 13 amino acids. This CDR3 reads CASSSGLYNEQFF. CDR3 nucleotide sequence: TGTGCCAGCAGCTCGGGACTATACAATGAGCAGTTCTTC.

V usage is TRBV18 and J usage is TRBJ2-6; D is unresolved. The CDR3 is made up of 17 amino acids. Germline assignment: CDR1 KGHSH and CDR2 LQKENI. The ends were cut back, 3 bases at V and 0 bases at J, with 12 bases in the middle. The CDR3 sequence: CASSPLDTFSGANVLTF. As DNA, the CDR3 is TGTGCCAGCTCACCTCTCGACACTTTCTCTGGGGCCAACGTCCTGACTTTC.

The V call is TRBV14, the J call TRBJ2-3; 9 positions match TRBD2. CDR3 size: 15 residues. Germline V gene data show CDR1 as SGHDN and CDR2 as FVKESK. V was pared by 2 bases and J by 6 bases, with 6 bases of the junction left unmatched. As DNA, the CDR3 is TGTGCCAGCAGCCAACTAGCGGGGAGACGGGATACGCAGTATTTT. Amino acid sequence: CASSQLAGRRDTQYF. Based on the CDR3 plus reference TRBV14 and TRBJ2-3, the full variable domain is EAGVTQFPSHSVIEKGQTVTLRCDPISGHDNLYWYRRVMGKEIKFLLHFVKESKQDESGMPNNRFLAERTGGTYSTLKVQPAELEDSGVYFCASSQLAGRRDTQYFGPGTRLTVL.

Remarks on this clone: The same CDR3 arises from other DNA sequences in this sample as well. The genes are TRBV7-9 and TRBJ1-2, with TRBD1 matching over 9 bases. Germline assignment: CDR1 SEHNR and CDR2 FQNEAQ (reference sequence). Trimming removed 5 bases from V and 3 bases from J; junction bases left unmatched: 1. The CDR3 totals 13 residues. CDR3 DNA sequence: TGTGCCAGCAGCGGGGACAGGGACTATGGCTACACCTTC. Residues: CASSGDRDYGYTF.

The chain combines TRBV6-1 with TRBJ2-2, with 9 bases that match TRBD1. The J segment lost 7 bases and the V segment lost 4 bases, leaving 4 bases of the junction unmatched. Per germline, CDR1 MNHNS and CDR2 SASEGT. The CDR3 is made up of 14 amino acids. In nucleotides, the CDR3 is TGTGCCAGCAGTGTAGGGACAGGGAACGGGGAGCTGTTTTTT. This encodes CASSVGTGNGELFF.

The chain recombines TRBV7-9 with TRBJ2-7; 7 bases line up with TRBD2. V shed 6 bases, J shed 7 bases, and the junction held 12 bases outside the gene matches. This CDR3 contains 14 residues. Germline-derived CDR1 and CDR2 are SEHNR and FQNEAQ (reference sequence). The CDR3 region is CASSLYAGVEEQYF. The CDR3 DNA reads TGTGCCAGCAGTCTTTATGCGGGAGTGGAGGAGCAGTACTTC.